This TCR beta chain was recorded in a study of blood T cell repertoires in COVID-19. Study-wide context: The United States, Italy and Spain supplied acute and convalescent COVID-19 samples. Sources were T cells, B-cell-depleted T cells, or PBMCs; the material itself was cDNA or gDNA.

With 7 bases clipped from V and 4 bases from J, the junction kept 8 bases outside the gene matches. CDR3 size: 14 residues. Germline values: CDR1 ENHRY, CDR2 SYGVKD. Original processing methods: Reference gene primer amplification gave nucleated cell count estimates. Sequencing used immunoSEQ multiplex PCR; TCRdb keeps in-frame clones, though not all of them. The DNA was the basis for D and trimming; V, J and clone size are from that table. The data contain 250,000 to 350,000 clones, 85% of them singletons. V gene TRBV10-3 combines with J gene TRBJ2-5, with TRBD2 identical over 8 bases. The TCR sequence derives from a woman aged 45-65 years with active or convalescent COVID-19. Sequenced sample: peripheral blood. CDR3 loop: CAIMSEAGGETQYF. The CDR3 DNA is TGTGCCATCATGTCCGAGGCGGGAGGAGAGACCCAGTACTTC.